The 8 T cell receptor beta chains below come from one sample, sequenced in a study of cytomegalovirus exposure and HLA in healthy donors. This PCR relied on a set of 60 Vbeta primers and 13 Jbeta primers. Measured with immunoSEQ multiplex PCR; TCRdb has only the in-frame clones, and not every one. The table shows roughly 120,000 clones, with 74% occurring only once. Sequenced material: PBMCs. The receptor source for this set is a woman between 40 and 55 years old in good health and CMV-seropositive.

This clone was detected a few times. This rearrangement joins TRBV5-1 to TRBJ2-5; 10 bases map to TRBD2. The CDR3 contains 16 residues. Germline V lookup: CDR1 SGHRS, CDR2 YFSETQ. Trimming removed 4 bases from V and 2 bases from J; junction bases left unmatched: 8. The CDR3 DNA sequence: TGCGCCAGCAGCCAAAATAGCGGGGGGCATCAAGAGACCCAGTACTTC. Its protein product is CASSQNSGGHQETQYF.

The chain is built from TRBV19 and TRBJ2-1; D is possibly TRBD2 (5 bases). Germline V gives CDR1 LNHDA, CDR2 SQIVND (reference sequence). CDR3 size: 15 residues. V was cut by 3 bases and J by 8 bases, with 17 bases left in between. This CDR3 is CASSMIGGGRHEQFF. CDR3 sequence (DNA): TGTGCCAGTAGTATGATCGGAGGAGGAAGGCATGAGCAGTTCTTC.

The chain is built from TRBV30 and TRBJ2-2, with a possible D match to TRBD1 (5 bases). Germline V gene lookup returns CDR1 GTSNPN and CDR2 SVGIG (reference sequence). V was cut by 4 bases and J by 2 bases, with 20 bases left in between. There are 17 residues in the CDR3. Here the CDR3 reads CAWTLLGQFRNTGELFF. The DNA for the CDR3 is TGTGCCTGGACCCTATTGGGGCAATTTAGAAACACCGGGGAGCTGTTTTTT.

This clone is a singleton in its sample. This chain joins TRBV2 and TRBJ1-1, with D unresolved. This CDR3 spans 11 amino acids. The V and J ends lost 6 bases and 6 bases respectively, with 8 bases between them. Germline loops: CDR1 SNHLY, CDR2 FYNNEI. The CDR3 protein is CASSMSAEAFF. CDR3 coding DNA: TGTGCCAGCAGCATGAGCGCTGAAGCTTTCTTT.

The V and J genes are TRBV5-4 and TRBJ1-2; 7 positions agree with TRBD1. The CDR3 runs to 15 residues. CDR1 is SGHNT, CDR2 YYREEE, per germline (reference sequence). V trimming: 4 bases; J trimming: 0 bases; junction bases outside the gene matches: 6. The CDR3 DNA is TGTGCCAGCAGCATCTGGGACAGAGCTAACTATGGCTACACCTTC. This encodes CASSIWDRANYGYTF.

The chain combines TRBV30 with TRBJ2-5; the match to TRBD1 covers 11 bases. The CDR3 is made up of 15 amino acids. Germline V gene sequence: CDR1 GTSNPN, CDR2 SVGIG (reference sequence). Unmatched junction bases numbered 7, after V lost 2 bases and J lost 5 bases. CDR3 nucleotide sequence: TGTGCCTGGAGTCGCGGACAGGGGGCATGGGAGACCCAGTACTTC. Translating gives CAWSRGQGAWETQYF.

This clone has just a few counts. This rearrangement joins TRBV7-2 to TRBJ2-7; TRBD1 matches 12 bases. Germline V CDR1 and CDR2: SGHTA, FQGNSA. Germline trimming cut 3 bases from V and 6 bases from J; bases unmatched to any gene: 3. The CDR3 contains 14 residues. The chain's CDR3 is CASSFRDRGREQYF. DNA of the CDR3: TGTGCCAGCAGCTTCCGGGACAGGGGGCGCGAGCAGTACTTC.

In this sample, this clone turned up a few times. The J gene is TRBJ2-3, the V gene TRBV5-5; 8 nucleotides match TRBD1. Germline CDR1 SGHKS, CDR2 YYEKEE (reference sequence). This CDR3 comprises 16 residues. Unmatched junction bases numbered 7, after V lost 0 bases and J lost 4 bases. CDR3 in DNA: TGTGCCAGCAGCTTGGGGACAGGGAAAGGGTCAGATACGCAGTATTTT. This sequence encodes CASSLGTGKGSDTQYF. Complete variable domain (other parts from reference TRBV5-5 and TRBJ2-3): DAGVTQSPTHLIKTRGQQVTLRCSPISGHKSVSWYQQVLGQGPQFIFQYYEKEERGRGNFPDRFSARQFPNYSSELNVNALLLGDSALYLCASSLGTGKGSDTQYFGPGTRLTVL.